These T cell receptor beta chains were read from a single sample in a study of radiation and T cells in renal cell carcinoma. Generated by immunoSEQ multiplex PCR, the TCRdb table keeps only in-frame clones and is missing some. The table lists 7,200 or so clones, approximately 65% of them singletons, with roughly 42% in the top ten. Sequencing used tumor tissue, obtained from a patient whose treatment was nephrectomy without radiotherapy. These receptors came from a woman in her 70s with renal cell carcinoma. Both conserved end residues are part of each CDR3. A D gene is named only where the DNA matches it firmly. Size values are once, few and many counts, or a class for expanded clones, and some rows have none.

DNA: TGTGCCAGCAGCTTATATCGGGACAGGGAAAACGAGCAGTACTTC; CDR3: CASSLYRDRENEQYF; size: -; J: TRBJ2-7; D: TRBD1; V: TRBV5-6
DNA: TGTGCCAGCAGCGCCCTGATCGGGGGGGCTGGAAACACCATATATTTT; CDR3: CASSALIGGAGNTIYF; size: -; J: TRBJ1-3; D: -; V: TRBV9
DNA: TGTGCCAGCAGCGCTGGGTACGAGCAGTACTTC; CDR3: CASSAGYEQYF; size: -; J: TRBJ2-7; D: -; V: TRBV9
DNA: TGTGCCAGCAGCACAGGGATGAACACTGAAGCTTTCTTT; CDR3: CASSTGMNTEAFF; size: -; J: TRBJ1-1; D: -; V: TRBV9
DNA: TGTGCCAGCAGTTCCCTCGGGACACCGAGGACAGATACGCAGTATTTT; CDR3: CASSSLGTPRTDTQYF; size: -; J: TRBJ2-3; D: -; V: TRBV27
DNA: TGTGCCTGGAACCGGGACAGGGGTTACAATGAGCAGTTCTTC; CDR3: CAWNRDRGYNEQFF; size: -; J: TRBJ2-1; D: TRBD1; V: TRBV30
DNA: TGCGCCAGCAGCTCGTACCAGGCGGTCTCTGGAAACACCATATATTTT; CDR3: CASSSYQAVSGNTIYF; size: -; J: TRBJ1-3; D: -; V: TRBV5-1
DNA: TGTGCCAGCAGAGGACAGGGGGTCGGGGCAGATACGCAGTATTTT; CDR3: CASRGQGVGADTQYF; size: -; J: TRBJ2-3; D: TRBD1; V: TRBV6-6
DNA: TGTGCCAGCAGCTCTGGACTAGCGGGAGCTCAAGAGACCCAGTACTTC; CDR3: CASSSGLAGAQETQYF; size: -; J: TRBJ2-5; D: TRBD2; V: TRBV7-8
DNA: TGTGCCAGCCACGGGGAATCCACCTATGGCTACACCTTC; CDR3: CASHGESTYGYTF; size: few; J: TRBJ1-2; D: -; V: TRBV6-5
DNA: TGTGCCAGCAGCGTAGGTGAGGTGACCCATGGCTACACCTTC; CDR3: CASSVGEVTHGYTF; size: -; J: TRBJ1-2; D: -; V: TRBV9
DNA: TGTGCCAGCAGCCACAGAGTGGGACAGGGGTGGAGTGAGCAGTTCTTC; CDR3: CASSHRVGQGWSEQFF; size: few; J: TRBJ2-1; D: TRBD1; V: TRBV7-2
DNA: TGTGCCAGCAGCTTAACGGGGGATCAAGAGACCCAGTACTTC; CDR3: CASSLTGDQETQYF; size: -; J: TRBJ2-5; D: -; V: TRBV7-3
DNA: TGTGCCAGCAGCTCGGGGACTCAAAAAAACACTGAAGCTTTCTTT; CDR3: CASSSGTQKNTEAFF; size: -; J: TRBJ1-1; D: -; V: TRBV5-4
DNA: TGTGCCAGCAGCTCGTCCGGCCCCGGCGGTCAGCCCCAGCATTTT; CDR3: CASSSSGPGGQPQHF; size: -; J: TRBJ1-5; D: -; V: TRBV2
DNA: TGTGCCAGTAGTATAGACGGGGCTAGCGGGTCTAGCACAGATACGCAGTATTTT; CDR3: CASSIDGASGSSTDTQYF; size: -; J: TRBJ2-3; D: TRBD2; V: TRBV19
DNA: TGTGCCAGCAGCCCAGGGTCCTCCAATGGCTACACCTTC; CDR3: CASSPGSSNGYTF; size: -; J: TRBJ1-2; D: -; V: TRBV9
DNA: TGTGCCAGCAGTGAAGCGCGGGGGGGCCGCAATGAGCAGTTCTTC; CDR3: CASSEARGGRNEQFF; size: few; J: TRBJ2-1; D: TRBD2; V: TRBV2
DNA: TGTGCCAGCAGCGCCGGGACAGGGGCGCTGAACACCGGGGAGCTGTTTTTT; CDR3: CASSAGTGALNTGELFF; size: -; J: TRBJ2-2; D: TRBD1; V: TRBV9
DNA: TGTGCCAGCAGCTTATTCGCAGGGGGGAACACTGAAGCTTTCTTT; CDR3: CASSLFAGGNTEAFF; size: -; J: TRBJ1-1; D: TRBD1; V: TRBV7-2
DNA: TGCGCCAGCAGCCTTGGGTTAGGGGCCTTGAACACTGAAGCTTTCTTT; CDR3: CASSLGLGALNTEAFF; size: -; J: TRBJ1-1; D: -; V: TRBV5-1
DNA: TGCGCCAGCAGCCAAGATCATCCGGGGCAGGCGGAGCAGTACTTC; CDR3: CASSQDHPGQAEQYF; size: -; J: TRBJ2-7; D: -; V: TRBV4-1
DNA: TGCGCCAGCAGCCAAGATAGACAGGCCCAGGGTCGGCCCCTCCACTTT; CDR3: CASSQDRQAQGRPLHF; size: -; J: TRBJ1-6; D: -; V: TRBV4-3
DNA: TGTGCCAGCAGCTCAACAGGGGCGGACACTGAAGCTTTCTTT; CDR3: CASSSTGADTEAFF; size: -; J: TRBJ1-1; D: TRBD1; V: TRBV7-3
DNA: TGTGCCAGTAGTATAGATCTATCCGGGGGCCGTCAGCCCCAGCATTTT; CDR3: CASSIDLSGGRQPQHF; size: -; J: TRBJ1-5; D: -; V: TRBV19
DNA: TGCGCCAGCAGCTTAGGGGCATCCCCCGGAAACTATGGCTACACCTTC; CDR3: CASSLGASPGNYGYTF; size: -; J: TRBJ1-2; D: -; V: TRBV5-1
DNA: TGTGCCAGCAGGTTCGGTCCCGAGGAGCAGTACTTC; CDR3: CASRFGPEEQYF; size: -; J: TRBJ2-7; D: -; V: TRBV7-8
DNA: TGTGCCAGCAGCGCCTCTGGGACAGGCCGTTATGGTGGCTACACCTTC; CDR3: CASSASGTGRYGGYTF; size: -; J: TRBJ1-2; D: TRBD1; V: TRBV9
DNA: TGCAGCGTTGCCCTTGGCGACACTGAAGCTTTCTTT; CDR3: CSVALGDTEAFF; size: -; J: TRBJ1-1; D: -; V: TRBV29-1
DNA: TGTGCCAGCAGCCCCTGGGACAACTCCTACGAGCAGTACTTC; CDR3: CASSPWDNSYEQYF; size: -; J: TRBJ2-7; D: -; V: TRBV7-2
DNA: TGCGCCAGCGGACTAGAGGGTGTGGGAGGTGGGCAGCAGTACTTC; CDR3: CASGLEGVGGGQQYF; size: -; J: TRBJ2-7; D: TRBD2; V: TRBV10-2
DNA: TGCGCCAGCACCGGGACAGTTCTTAACTATGGCTACACCTTC; CDR3: CASTGTVLNYGYTF; size: -; J: TRBJ1-2; D: TRBD1; V: TRBV10-2
DNA: TGTGCCTGGAGTGTAGAGCGGGATACGCAGTATTTT; CDR3: CAWSVERDTQYF; size: -; J: TRBJ2-3; D: -; V: TRBV30
DNA: TGTGCCAGCAGCTTGGGCGGGACAGCTAGCAATCAGCCCCAGCATTTT; CDR3: CASSLGGTASNQPQHF; size: -; J: TRBJ1-5; D: TRBD1; V: TRBV5-5
DNA: TGTGCCAGTAGGCTGACAGACGAAGCTTTCTTT; CDR3: CASRLTDEAFF; size: few; J: TRBJ1-1; D: -; V: TRBV19
DNA: TGTGCCAGCAGCCCGGGGGAAGGAGGCCCCTACGAGCAGTACTTC; CDR3: CASSPGEGGPYEQYF; size: -; J: TRBJ2-7; D: -; V: TRBV7-6
DNA: TGTGCCAGCAGTGAATGGGCAGAGGCTAACTATGGCTACACCTTC; CDR3: CASSEWAEANYGYTF; size: -; J: TRBJ1-2; D: -; V: TRBV6-1
DNA: TGTGCCAGCAGCGCGCCGGGACAGGGGCAGAACACCTTC; CDR3: CASSAPGQGQNTF; size: few; J: TRBJ1-2; D: TRBD1; V: TRBV7-9
DNA: TGTGCCAGCAGCTTAGGGACAGGCCGAAGCCAAGAGACCCAGTACTTC; CDR3: CASSLGTGRSQETQYF; size: -; J: TRBJ2-5; D: TRBD1; V: TRBV7-2
DNA: TGTGCTAGCAGCCTGGACAGGACCTACGAGCAGTACTTC; CDR3: CASSLDRTYEQYF; size: -; J: TRBJ2-7; D: TRBD1; V: TRBV7-7
DNA: TGTGCCTGGAGTACACTAGCGGAGAGCACAGATACGCAGTATTTT; CDR3: CAWSTLAESTDTQYF; size: -; J: TRBJ2-3; D: TRBD2; V: TRBV30
DNA: TGTGCCAGCAGCCCCCGGTGGACAGTTAGCGAGCAGTACTTC; CDR3: CASSPRWTVSEQYF; size: -; J: TRBJ2-7; D: -; V: TRBV7-2
DNA: TGTGCCAGCAGTGAAGCGCTTCGAGAGGGCAATCAGCCCCAGCATTTT; CDR3: CASSEALREGNQPQHF; size: -; J: TRBJ1-5; D: -; V: TRBV2
DNA: TGTGCCAGCAGCTCACGGACAGGGGCTTACGAGCAGTACTTC; CDR3: CASSSRTGAYEQYF; size: few; J: TRBJ2-7; D: TRBD1; V: TRBV5-4
DNA: TGCGCCACAGCGGGGGTCAATGAGCAGTTCTTC; CDR3: CATAGVNEQFF; size: once; J: TRBJ2-1; D: TRBD2; V: TRBV10-2
DNA: TGTGCCAGCAGCCCGTCTGGATCCCACGAGCAGTACTTC; CDR3: CASSPSGSHEQYF; size: -; J: TRBJ2-7; D: -; V: TRBV7-9
DNA: TGTGCCAGTAGTACTCAGAGGGGGACTGAAGCTTTCTTT; CDR3: CASSTQRGTEAFF; size: -; J: TRBJ1-1; D: -; V: TRBV19
DNA: TGTGCCAGCAGTGTGACAGAAAACACTGAAGCTTTCTTT; CDR3: CASSVTENTEAFF; size: -; J: TRBJ1-1; D: -; V: TRBV2
DNA: TGTGCCTGGAGCCTACAGGTAAACACTGAAGCTTTCTTT; CDR3: CAWSLQVNTEAFF; size: few; J: TRBJ1-1; D: -; V: TRBV30
DNA: TGTGCCAGCAGTCGACTAGCGGGGAGACAATCCTACGAGCAGTACTTC; CDR3: CASSRLAGRQSYEQYF; size: -; J: TRBJ2-7; D: TRBD2; V: TRBV2
DNA: TGTGCCAGCTCACCTCAGGGTGGTATGGGCGAGCAGTACTTC; CDR3: CASSPQGGMGEQYF; size: few; J: TRBJ2-7; D: -; V: TRBV18
DNA: TGTGCCAGCAGCCTGGGACTAGCGGGGGACCATGAGCAGTTCTTC; CDR3: CASSLGLAGDHEQFF; size: -; J: TRBJ2-1; D: TRBD2; V: TRBV5-4
DNA: TGTGCCAGCACGCCTCGGGGGAAGAACACTGAAGCTTTCTTT; CDR3: CASTPRGKNTEAFF; size: -; J: TRBJ1-1; D: -; V: TRBV27
DNA: TGTGCCAGCAGTACCCGGGCCCTGGTTCGGGAAAAACTGTTTTTT; CDR3: CASSTRALVREKLFF; size: once; J: TRBJ1-4; D: -; V: TRBV6-1
DNA: TGTGCCAGCAGCTTAAAACTAGCGGGGGGCACAGATACGCAGTATTTT; CDR3: CASSLKLAGGTDTQYF; size: -; J: TRBJ2-3; D: TRBD2; V: TRBV7-3